The clone carrying this TCR beta chain was detected only a few times. Antigen: not known. This sample was included in a study of post-analysis software for immune sequencing data. Findings and limits, study-wide: Same-batch samples co-clustered strongly by F measure. A handful of TRBV segments were significantly more frequent in patients than in controls. TRBV5-6, TRBV5-1 and TRBV20-1 were among these segments.

The CDR3 covers 16 residues. CDR1 and CDR2 from the germline V gene are LNHNV and YYDKDF (reference sequence). V dropped 1 base and J dropped 4 bases, with 15 bases sitting between them. Built from TCR beta cDNA, the libraries had unique molecular identifiers in them. TCRdb analysed the PCR reads with MiXCR anew, one entry per CDR3 protein. Of around 770,000 distinct CDR3 sequences detected, around 45% appear once; the ten largest clones hold roughly 4.4%. The sequence derives from a girl aged 5 to 17 with multiple sclerosis. The gene calls are TRBV15 and TRBJ2-3; D may be TRBD2 (7 bases). The sequenced material came from blood. The CDR3 sequence is CATSRGPRGGADTQYF. DNA of the CDR3: TGTGCCACCAGCAGAGGACCGAGGGGGGGCGCAGATACGCAGTATTTT.